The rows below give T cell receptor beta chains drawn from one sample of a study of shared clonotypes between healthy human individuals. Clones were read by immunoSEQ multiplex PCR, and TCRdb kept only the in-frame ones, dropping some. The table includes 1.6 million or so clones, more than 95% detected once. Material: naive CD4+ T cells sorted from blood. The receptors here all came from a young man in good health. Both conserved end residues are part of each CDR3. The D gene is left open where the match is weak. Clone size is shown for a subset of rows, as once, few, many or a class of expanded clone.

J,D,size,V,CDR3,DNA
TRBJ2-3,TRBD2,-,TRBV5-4,CASSGLTSGTRLRTDTQYF,TGTGCCAGCAGCGGATTGACTAGCGGGACACGACTCCGCACAGATACGCAGTATTTT
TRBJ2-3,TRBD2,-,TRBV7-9,CASRKWLLAGGPSADTQYF,TGTGCCAGCAGGAAGTGGCTATTAGCGGGAGGGCCGAGCGCAGATACGCAGTATTTT
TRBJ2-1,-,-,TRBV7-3,CASSLGISEQFF,TGTGCCAGCAGCTTAGGGATTTCTGAGCAGTTCTTC
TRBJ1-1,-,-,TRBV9,CASSVASGTGDMNTEAFF,TGTGCCAGCAGCGTAGCCTCCGGGACGGGGGATATGAACACTGAAGCTTTCTTT
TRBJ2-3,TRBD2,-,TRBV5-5,CASSRTSGRVADTQYF,TGTGCCAGCAGCCGGACTAGCGGGAGGGTGGCAGATACGCAGTATTTT
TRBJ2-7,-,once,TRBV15,CATSARPGITAEQYF,TGTGCCACCAGCGCCCGTCCGGGGATTACGGCCGAGCAGTACTTC
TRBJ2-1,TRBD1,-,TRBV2,CASTHGTAYNEQFF,TGTGCCAGCACCCACGGGACAGCATACAATGAGCAGTTCTTC
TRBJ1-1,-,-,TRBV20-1,CSAPSGSEAFF,TGCAGTGCCCCCAGTGGGTCTGAAGCTTTCTTT
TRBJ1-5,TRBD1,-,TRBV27,CASSLSGGGLGTGRGQPQHF,TGTGCCAGCAGTTTATCGGGTGGTGGACTCGGGACAGGGAGGGGTCAGCCCCAGCATTTT
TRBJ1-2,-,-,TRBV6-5,CASSYNRVPQRGYTF,TGTGCCAGCAGTTACAACAGGGTACCCCAGAGGGGCTACACCTTC
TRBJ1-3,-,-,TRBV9,CASSALVSGNTIYF,TGTGCCAGCAGTGCTCTGGTGTCCGGAAACACCATATATTTT
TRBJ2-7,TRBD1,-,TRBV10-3,CAISESTRRQGGSYEQYF,TGTGCCATCAGTGAGTCGACTCGGAGACAGGGTGGGTCCTACGAGCAGTACTTC
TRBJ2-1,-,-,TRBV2,CASLEGTLHNEQFF,TGTGCCAGCCTGGAAGGGACACTTCACAATGAGCAGTTCTTC